Shown below are 17 T cell receptor beta chains from a single sample sequenced in a study of technical replicates of blood from several donors. Using immunoSEQ multiplex PCR, the repertoire was profiled, and TCRdb retains in-frame clones only, with some absent. This sample has roughly 65,000 clones, with over 70% found just once. The sequenced material came from PBMCs. These TCRs come from a human donor in good health. Some clones in this sample may be carry-over from other donors' samples.

The chain couples TRBV6-5 to TRBJ2-5, with D possibly matching TRBD1 (5 bases). V was trimmed by 6 bases and J by 5 bases, leaving 19 bases between them. CDR1 MNHEY and CDR2 SVGAGI come from the germline V gene. CDR3 length equals 15 residues. This chain's CDR3 is CASSPTWGLGETQYF. The CDR3 DNA follows: TGTGCCAGCAGCCCCACGTGGGGCCTCGGGGAGACCCAGTACTTC.

The chain couples TRBV6-4 to TRBJ2-3; a weak D match, TRBD1 (6 bases). Trimming cost V 6 bases and J 2 bases, with 12 bases left between them. CDR3 size: 14 residues. The germline V gene encodes CDR1 MRHNA and CDR2 SNTAGT. CDR3 sequence reads: CASRTDSYTDTQYF. CDR3 sequence (DNA): TGTGCCAGCAGGACGGACAGCTACACAGATACGCAGTATTTT.

The rearrangement links TRBV5-1 to TRBJ2-7, with TRBD2 as a possible D gene (5 bases). The CDR3 length is 15 residues. V lost 0 bases and J 6 bases, leaving 16 bases between the germline ends. From germline, CDR1 is SGHRS and CDR2 YFSETQ. Here the CDR3 reads CASSLAGVEAGEQYF. The CDR3 DNA sequence: TGCGCCAGCAGCTTGGCCGGGGTGGAGGCTGGCGAGCAGTACTTC.

This clone was detected only once. The chain couples TRBV7-2 to TRBJ1-1; D remains ambiguous. The CDR3 contains 13 residues. CDR1 SGHTA and CDR2 FQGNSA come from the germline V gene. V was trimmed by 2 bases and J by 1 base, leaving 5 bases between them. CDR3 nucleotide sequence: TGTGCCAGCAGCTTAACAGAGAACACTGAAGCTTTCTTT. Translating gives CASSLTENTEAFF.

The rearrangement links TRBV6-5 to TRBJ1-6; TRBD1 matches at 9 bases. V was pared by 8 bases and J by 8 bases, with 10 bases of the junction left unmatched. The length of the CDR3 is 15 residues. The germline CDR1 and CDR2 sequences are MNHEY and SVGAGI. The CDR3 reads CASARGGQGDSPLHF. CDR3 sequence (DNA): TGTGCCAGCGCCAGGGGGGGACAGGGAGATTCACCCCTCCACTTT.

This CDR3 reads CASRLAGETQYF. CDR3 sequence (DNA): TGTGCCAGTCGATTAGCGGGAGAAACGCAGTATTTT. This chain connects TRBV19 to TRBJ2-3, with 9 nucleotides matching TRBD2. In germline, CDR1 is LNHDA, CDR2 SQIVND (reference sequence). This CDR3 spans 12 amino acids. J lost 9 bases, V lost 8 bases, and 6 bases had no gene match.

The chain combines TRBV7-2 with TRBJ2-7, with D unresolved. This CDR3 has 13 residues. In germline, CDR1 is SGHTA, CDR2 FQGNSA. The V end was cut by 4 bases, the J end by 1 base, with 8 bases between. The CDR3 here is CASSSSRSYEQYF. The CDR3 DNA sequence: TGTGCCAGCAGCTCCTCCCGGTCCTACGAGCAGTACTTC.

J is TRBJ2-3 and V is TRBV6-4, with TRBD2 identical over 9 bases. Germline lookup yields CDR1 MRHNA and CDR2 SNTAGT. This CDR3 contains 17 residues. V lost 0 bases to trimming and J lost 3 bases; unmatched junction nucleotides: 7. CDR3 region: CASSDSPGGGATDTQYF. The CDR3 DNA reads as TGTGCCAGCAGTGACTCCCCGGGCGGGGGGGCGACAGATACGCAGTATTTT.

This rearrangement joins TRBV2 to TRBJ2-1, with 12 positions matching TRBD2. The length of the CDR3 is 18 residues. The V segment lost 3 bases and the J segment 5 bases; nucleotides outside the gene matches: 11. Germline loops: CDR1 SNHLY, CDR2 FYNNEI. The CDR3 DNA reads as TGTGCCAGCAGTGATCCGAGGAGACTAGCGGGAGCCCACAATGAGCAGTTCTTC. Translation gives CASSDPRRLAGAHNEQFF.

This clone was found once. This chain connects TRBV4-1 to TRBJ2-7, with a weak D call TRBD1 (5 bases). Trimming cost V 0 bases and J 3 bases, with 6 bases left between them. This CDR3 contains 13 residues. Germline CDR1 and CDR2: MGHRA and YSYEKL. CDR3 in amino acids: CASSQDRDYEQYF. In DNA, the CDR3 is TGCGCCAGCAGCCAAGACAGGGACTACGAGCAGTACTTC.

The rearrangement links TRBV30 to TRBJ1-1; D possibly corresponds to TRBD1 (6 bases). Germline V CDR1 and CDR2: GTSNPN, SVGIG (reference sequence). The CDR3 has 16 residues. V was shortened by 1 base and J by 2 bases, with 17 bases between the two germline ends. CDR3 loop: CAWSAGRTDQNTEAFF. As DNA, the CDR3 is TGTGCCTGGAGTGCCGGACGGACAGATCAAAACACTGAAGCTTTCTTT.

The chain carries TRBV5-8 and TRBJ2-7; 9 nucleotides agree with TRBD1. This CDR3 is built from 17 residues. V lost 0 bases to trimming and J lost 0 bases; unmatched junction nucleotides: 7. Per germline, CDR1 SGHTS and CDR2 YDEGEE. This CDR3 reads CASSLAVRQGGSYEQYF. In DNA, the CDR3 is TGTGCCAGCAGCTTGGCCGTTAGACAGGGGGGCTCCTACGAGCAGTACTTC.

V usage is TRBV11-2 and J usage is TRBJ1-1; no firm D call. This CDR3 comprises 13 residues. Looked up from germline, CDR1 is SGHAT and CDR2 is FQNNGV. Trimming removed 5 bases from V and 1 base from J, with 8 bases in between. The DNA of the CDR3 is TGTGCCAGCAGCCAAGCCCGGAACACTGAAGCTTTCTTT. Residues: CASSQARNTEAFF. The full variable domain, completed using reference TRBV11-2 and TRBJ1-1, is EAGVAQSPRYKIIEKRQSVAFWCNPISGHATLYWYQQILGQGPKLLIQFQNNGVVDDSQLPKDRFSAERLKGVDSTLKIQPAKLEDSAVYLCASSQARNTEAFFGQGTRLTVV.

The chain has TRBV7-9 and TRBJ2-7; TRBD1 aligns across 9 bases. This CDR3 comprises 15 residues. In germline, CDR1 is SEHNR, CDR2 FQNEAQ (reference sequence). With 1 base clipped from V and 4 bases from J, the junction kept 5 bases outside the gene matches. The CDR3 bases are TGTGCCAGCAGCTTAGGGGACAGGGCGAATTACGAGCAGTACTTC. Translated, it gives CASSLGDRANYEQYF.

The chain combines TRBV12-5 with TRBJ1-5; the D gene is possibly TRBD1 (5 bases). Per germline, CDR1 LGHNT and CDR2 FRNRAP. Trimming cost V 3 bases and J 2 bases, with 11 bases left between them. The CDR3 length is 15 residues. The CDR3 DNA follows: TGTGCTAGTGGTTTAGCTACGGGGGGCAATCAGCCCCAGCATTTT. Translating it yields CASGLATGGNQPQHF. Full variable domain (missing parts from reference TRBV12-5 and TRBJ1-5): DARVTQTPRHKVTEMGQEVTMRCQPILGHNTVFWYRQTMMQGLELLAYFRNRAPLDDSGMPKDRFSAEMPDATLATLKIQPSEPRDSAVYFCASGLATGGNQPQHFGDGTRLSIL.

The rearrangement joins TRBV7-8 to TRBJ2-7; 10 positions agree with TRBD2. The CDR3 is 17 amino acids. The junction had 9 bases not matched to a gene; V was cut back by 3 bases and J by 1 base. Per germline, CDR1 SGHVS and CDR2 FQNEAQ. The CDR3 is CASSFWASGSKSYEQYF. CDR3 DNA sequence: TGTGCCAGCAGCTTCTGGGCTAGCGGGAGTAAGTCCTACGAGCAGTACTTC.

This clone came up a few times. The rearrangement uses TRBV11-1 and TRBJ2-7, with D tentatively TRBD2 (6 bases). The V end was cut by 3 bases, the J end by 2 bases, with 14 bases between. Germline CDR1 and CDR2: SGHAT and FQDESV (reference sequence). CDR3 length: 15 residues. CDR3 DNA: TGTGCCAGCAGCTTGCACCGGGACTTCGCCTACGAGCAGTACTTC. Amino acid sequence: CASSLHRDFAYEQYF.